This T cell receptor beta chain was sequenced for a study of OX40 agonist ivuxolimab in advanced cancers. Clones were sequenced by immunoSEQ multiplex PCR, and TCRdb holds only the in-frame ones, with some missing. The data contain about 69,000 clones, approximately 84% of them singletons. Excluded were patients having autoimmune disease history or systemic immunosuppression. CDR1 is SGHDT and CDR2 is YYEEEE in the germline V gene. CDR3 length equals 15 residues. The V end lost 6 bases, the J end lost 4 bases, and 17 bases lay between the germline ends. The V call is TRBV5-6, the J call TRBJ2-1, with D hard to call. This material consisted of CD4+ or CD8+ T cells sorted from blood, taken in a trial of the OX40 agonist ivuxolimab. The TCR sequence derives from an adult with an advanced solid tumor such as melanoma, head and neck, liver or kidney cancer. This CDR3 is CASTPRVGPYNEQFF. For the CDR3, the DNA is TGTGCCAGCACCCCAAGGGTAGGGCCTTACAATGAGCAGTTCTTC.